The next 6 T cell receptor beta chains were all read from a single sample in a study of blood T cell repertoires in COVID-19. TCRdb keeps only in-frame clones here, not all; method: immunoSEQ multiplex PCR. Of about 210,000 clones in the sample, 86% were seen once. Sequenced input: PBMCs or T cells enriched from blood (not recorded which). Receptor source: a woman in her 40s in a cohort exposed to, infected with or recovered from COVID-19 (not recorded which).

This chain connects TRBV27 to TRBJ2-7; 11 bases line up with TRBD2. This CDR3 has 15 residues. CDR1 and CDR2 (germline): MNHEY, SMNVEV (reference sequence). Trimming took 5 bases from V and 3 from J; bases not matched to a gene: 6. CDR3 residues: CASSTAGTSGYEQYF. In nucleotides, the CDR3 is TGTGCCAGCAGTACCGCCGGGACTAGCGGCTACGAGCAGTACTTC.

This chain links TRBV7-2 with TRBJ2-7, with 10 nucleotides matching TRBD2. Germline V gene data show CDR1 as SGHTA and CDR2 as FQGNSA. Trimming cost V 5 bases and J 2 bases; bases outside gene matches: 6. The CDR3 runs 15 residues. The CDR3 DNA reads as TGTGCCAGCAGCCGCCGGACTAGCGGAACCTACGAGCAGTACTTC. It codes for CASSRRTSGTYEQYF.

This clone was seen just once. The rearrangement links TRBV5-1 to TRBJ1-1; the D is unclear. Trimming shortened V by 0 bases and J by 2 bases, and 5 bases separated the two germline ends. Germline CDR1 reads SGHRS; CDR2 reads YFSETQ. The CDR3 totals 13 residues. The CDR3 sequence: CASSLGANTEAFF. In nucleotides, the CDR3 is TGCGCCAGCAGCTTGGGAGCCAACACTGAAGCTTTCTTT.

This chain uses TRBV5-6 with TRBJ2-7; 8 bases line up with TRBD1. V lost 4 bases to trimming and J lost 2 bases; unmatched junction nucleotides: 5. The CDR3 consists of 14 residues. Germline V gene data show CDR1 as SGHDT and CDR2 as YYEEEE. The CDR3 reads CASSPGTGPYEQYF. CDR3 coding DNA: TGTGCCAGCAGCCCTGGGACAGGACCCTACGAGCAGTACTTC.

The chain recombines TRBV12-3 or TRBV12-4 with TRBJ2-7; D perhaps matches TRBD2 (5 bases). CDR3 length: 12 residues. V dropped 2 bases and J dropped 7 bases, with 9 bases sitting between them. CDR3 DNA sequence: TGTGCCAGCAGTTTAACCCAGCGGGAGCAGTACTTC. Its translation is CASSLTQREQYF.

This rearrangement joins TRBV6-5 to TRBJ2-2; 12 bases align to TRBD1. Germline lookup yields CDR1 MNHEY and CDR2 SVGAGI. The CDR3 covers 16 residues. Trimming cost V 2 bases and J 7 bases; bases outside gene matches: 5. CDR3 bases: TGTGCCAGCAGTTACAGGGGACAGGGGGCGAACGGGGAGCTGTTTTTT. This gives the protein CASSYRGQGANGELFF.